This T cell receptor (beta chain) was retrieved from a study of cytomegalovirus exposure and HLA in healthy donors. PCR employed 60 Vbeta and 13 Jbeta primers. Repertoires were generated with immunoSEQ multiplex PCR, while TCRdb's copy carries only in-frame clones and drops some. The sample holds about 130,000 clones, about four fifths seen once. V lost 5 bases and J lost 8, with 24 bases in between. The CDR3 totals 16 residues. Germline V CDR1 and CDR2: PRHDT, FYEKMQ (reference sequence). The V call is TRBV13, the J call TRBJ1-2; no firm D call. The clonotype comes from a middle-aged woman in good health and CMV-seropositive. The sample taken for sequencing was PBMCs. The CDR3 nucleotides are TGTGCCAGCAGCCCACCAATTGCGGACCCAGGAGGGGGCTACACCTTC. It translates to CASSPPIADPGGGYTF.